A selection of T cell receptor beta chains follows, all from one sample in a study of cytomegalovirus exposure and HLA in healthy donors. The data were produced by immunoSEQ multiplex PCR, yet TCRdb's version contains in-frame clones alone and is incomplete. The sample has under 250,000 clones; about 81% are singletons. The material sequenced was PBMCs. These receptor sequences come from a woman between 25 and 40 years old in good health and CMV-seronegative. CDR3s include the opening cysteine and the closing phenylalanine or tryptophan. D genes are given only for firm matches. Not every row has a clone size; where given, it reads once, few, many or a size class.

15,TRBD1,few,TRBJ1-1,TRBV4-1,CASSPLGQKNTEAFF,TGCGCCAGCAGCCCCCTGGGACAGAAGAACACTGAAGCTTTCTTT
14,-,few,TRBJ2-7,TRBV9,CASSVDSETYEQYF,TGTGCCAGCAGCGTAGATTCTGAGACCTACGAGCAGTACTTC
18,TRBD2,-,TRBJ2-2,TRBV4-1,CASSQERAGGPDTGELFF,TGCGCCAGCAGCCAAGAGAGAGCGGGGGGGCCCGACACCGGGGAGCTGTTTTTT
16,-,-,TRBJ2-6,TRBV5-1,CASGGGLLSGANVLTF,TGCGCCAGCGGCGGGGGCCTACTCTCTGGGGCCAACGTCCTGACTTTC
15,TRBD1,-,TRBJ2-1,TRBV7-7,CASSLALTGGDEQFF,TGTGCCAGCAGCTTAGCGTTGACAGGGGGGGATGAGCAGTTCTTC
14,-,-,TRBJ2-7,TRBV29-1,CSVYGQGSDYEQYF,TGCAGCGTCTATGGTCAGGGGTCCGACTACGAGCAGTACTTC
11,-,-,TRBJ1-2,TRBV6-5,CASSDTGGYTF,TGTGCCAGCAGTGACACAGGGGGCTACACCTTC
15,-,-,TRBJ1-2,TRBV5-1,CASSVGQRANYGYTF,TGCGCCAGCAGCGTCGGACAGAGGGCTAACTATGGCTACACCTTC
15,-,many,TRBJ2-7,TRBV2,CASSEAMASSHEQYF,TGTGCCAGCAGTGAAGCGATGGCTTCTAGCCACGAGCAGTACTTC
14,-,-,TRBJ2-7,TRBV6-1,CASSAGGSSYEQYF,TGTGCCAGCAGCGCCGGGGGAAGCTCCTACGAGCAGTACTTC
13,-,-,TRBJ1-1,TRBV5-1,CASSFGPNTEAFF,TGCGCCAGCAGCTTTGGCCCGAACACTGAAGCTTTCTTT
14,TRBD1,-,TRBJ1-5,TRBV28,CASRPGQGNQPQHF,TGTGCCAGCAGGCCAGGACAGGGGAATCAGCCCCAGCATTTT
15,TRBD1,-,TRBJ2-7,TRBV19,CASRTQGASSYEQYF,TGTGCCAGTAGAACCCAGGGGGCGAGCTCCTACGAGCAGTACTTC
16,TRBD1,once,TRBJ1-3,TRBV5-1,CASQRGQGVSGNTIYF,TGCGCCAGCCAGAGGGGACAGGGAGTCTCTGGAAACACCATATATTTT